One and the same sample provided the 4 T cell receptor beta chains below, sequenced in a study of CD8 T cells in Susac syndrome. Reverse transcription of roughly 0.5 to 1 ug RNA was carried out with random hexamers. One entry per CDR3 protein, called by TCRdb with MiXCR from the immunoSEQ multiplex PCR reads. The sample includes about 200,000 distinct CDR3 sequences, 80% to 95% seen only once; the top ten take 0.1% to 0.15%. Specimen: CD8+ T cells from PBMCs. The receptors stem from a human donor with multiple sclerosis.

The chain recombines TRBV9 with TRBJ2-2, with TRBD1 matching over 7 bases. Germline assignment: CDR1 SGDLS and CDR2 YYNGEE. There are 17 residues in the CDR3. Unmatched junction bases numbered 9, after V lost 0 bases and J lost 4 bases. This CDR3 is CASSVAPGTVSTGELFF. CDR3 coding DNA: TGTGCCAGCAGCGTAGCTCCTGGGACAGTGAGCACCGGGGAGCTGTTTTTT.

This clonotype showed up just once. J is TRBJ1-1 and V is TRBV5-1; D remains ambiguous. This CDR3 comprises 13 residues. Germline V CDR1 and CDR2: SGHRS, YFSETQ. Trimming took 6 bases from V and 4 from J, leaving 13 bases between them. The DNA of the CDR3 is TGCGCCAGCACCTCCAGCTGGGGCACTGAAGCTTTCTTT. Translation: CASTSSWGTEAFF.

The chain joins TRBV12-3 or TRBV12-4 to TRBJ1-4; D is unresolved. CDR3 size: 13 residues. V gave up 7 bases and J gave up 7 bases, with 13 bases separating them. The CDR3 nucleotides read TGTGCCAGCACCACCCCGGGTGGTGAAAAACTGTTTTTT. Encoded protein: CASTTPGGEKLFF.

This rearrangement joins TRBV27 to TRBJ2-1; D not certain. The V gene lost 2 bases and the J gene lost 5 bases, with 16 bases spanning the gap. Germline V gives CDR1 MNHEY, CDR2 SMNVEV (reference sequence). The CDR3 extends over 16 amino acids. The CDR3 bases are TGTGCCAGCAGTTTAGCCGGCGGCTCAATTCACAATGAGCAGTTCTTC. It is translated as CASSLAGGSIHNEQFF.